The following is a T cell receptor beta chain sequence with its context. A few counts support this clonotype. No antigen is known for it. No base quality information exists; no much larger clone differs at one position. This specimen comes from a study of T-cell memory formation after mild COVID-19 (dated by TCRdb to about 2021). For context, the study as a whole: TCR sequence clusters from the two donors were found to be largely donor specific. The cohort was made up of two young adult volunteers, one female and one male, who were previously healthy. In two donors, T-cell clones that expanded and contracted after mild COVID-19 were followed by sequencing TCRalpha and TCRbeta repertoires longitudinally. The study at large found these results: SARS-CoV-2 specificity was not confirmed for the second-wave clones peaking on day 37. Contracting CD4+ clones were found mainly in CM and EM memory subsets, while CD8+ clones were enriched in EMRA. Some responding clones were detected in pre-infection memory, which suggested that pre-existing cross-reactive memory T cells had joined the SARS-CoV-2 response. From day 15 to 85, contracting clones showed balanced CD4/CD8 phenotypes, whereas a second wave of clones that expanded from day 15 to 37 leaned towards CD4+. Only two mild cases were covered in the study, and larger cohorts including severe cases with pre-infection samples were considered necessary.

The instrument was an Illumina NovaSeq 6000. cDNA libraries for TCRalpha and TCRbeta were prepared by 5'RACE using constant-segment primers, with sample barcodes and unique molecular identifiers added. RNA was extracted from every sample with Trizol reagent. Libraries were amplified in two PCR steps, with a second sample barcode and Illumina TruSeq adapters added in the second step. Libraries were sequenced on an Illumina NovaSeq with 2 x 150 bp paired-end reads. The original methods were these. Reads were demultiplexed and collapsed into UMI-guided consensus sequences with migec v1.2.7. With mixcr v2.1.11, UMI consensuses were aligned to TRA and TRB V and J templates and assembled into clonotypes. Expanded or contracted clonotypes were those called significant by both edgeR and NoisET, with noise models trained on biological replicates. For edgeR calls, the thresholds were a false discovery rate-adjusted p below 0.01 and a log2 fold-change of 1. PCA with hierarchical clustering of max-normalized trajectories of the 1000 most abundant clonotypes was used as exploratory dynamics analysis. Each responding clone was given a CD4 or CD8 phenotype based on the CD4+ and CD8+ repertoires, which had been sequenced separately. Through fastp at Q25 and MiXCR, TCRdb rebuilt clones from the public reads, retaining in-frame beta chains. CDR3 protein sequences are deduplicated, and each keeps its most common genes and DNA. What appears here as the V and J calls and clone size reflects TCRdb's work, not the paper's. The sample table contains approximately 150,000 distinct CDR3 sequences; only one count was recorded for around 5.8% of them. The leading ten clones occupy 2% to 2.5% of the sample.

Ficoll-Paque density gradient centrifugation was used to isolate PBMCs. Cut back by 5 bases and 2 bases, the V and J ends lie 9 bases apart. The CDR3 spans 13 residues, from the cysteine through the phenylalanine. The sequence is cut down to CDR3 DNA, 39 bases in frame from base 1. The germline V gene (reference sequence) sets CDR1 to SGHAT and CDR2 to FQDESV. The sequenced sample was PBMCs or a T cell subset sorted from them (not recorded which). The V and J segments used are TRBV11-1 and TRBJ2-5, with no confident D gene call. This clonotype was obtained from an adult woman who had mild COVID-19 (a few samples of this study predate the infection). The sample titles of this study are shuffled in the database, so cell type and time point are left out; the donor was told from shared clones. At the DNA level, the sequence is TGTGCCAGCAGCCCACACGTACAAGAGACCCAGTACTTC. It specifies CASSPHVQETQYF.